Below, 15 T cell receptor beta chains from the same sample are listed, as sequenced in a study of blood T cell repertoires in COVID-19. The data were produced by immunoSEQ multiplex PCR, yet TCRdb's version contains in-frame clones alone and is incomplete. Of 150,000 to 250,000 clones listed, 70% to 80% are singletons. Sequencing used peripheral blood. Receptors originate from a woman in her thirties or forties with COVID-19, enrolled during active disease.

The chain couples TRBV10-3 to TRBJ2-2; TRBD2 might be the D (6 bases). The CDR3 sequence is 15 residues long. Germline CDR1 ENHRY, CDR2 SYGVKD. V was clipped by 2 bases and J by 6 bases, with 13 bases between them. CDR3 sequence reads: CAISEGYGGPGELFF. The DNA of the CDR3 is TGTGCCATCAGTGAGGGGTACGGGGGTCCCGGGGAGCTGTTTTTT.

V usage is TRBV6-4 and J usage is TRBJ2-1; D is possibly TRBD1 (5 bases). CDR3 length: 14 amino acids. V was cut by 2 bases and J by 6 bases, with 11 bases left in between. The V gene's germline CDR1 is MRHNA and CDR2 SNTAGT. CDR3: CASSDGRVRNEQFF. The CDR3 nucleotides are TGTGCCAGCAGTGACGGCAGGGTTCGCAATGAGCAGTTCTTC.

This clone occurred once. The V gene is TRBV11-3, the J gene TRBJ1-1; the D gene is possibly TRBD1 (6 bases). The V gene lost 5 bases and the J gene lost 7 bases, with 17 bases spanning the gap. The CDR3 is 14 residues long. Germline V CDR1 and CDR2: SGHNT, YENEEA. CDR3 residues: CASSGNHGQSEAFF. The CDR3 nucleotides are TGTGCCAGCAGCGGAAACCACGGACAGAGTGAAGCTTTCTTT.

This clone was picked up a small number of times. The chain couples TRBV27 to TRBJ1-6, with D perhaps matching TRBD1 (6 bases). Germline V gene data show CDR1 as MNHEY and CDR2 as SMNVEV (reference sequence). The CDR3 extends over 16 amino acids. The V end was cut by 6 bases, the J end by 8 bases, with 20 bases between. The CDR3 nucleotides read TGTGCCAGCAGCAGAGGGGGTTTTGGGCGTGATTCACCCCTCCACTTT. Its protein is CASSRGGFGRDSPLHF.

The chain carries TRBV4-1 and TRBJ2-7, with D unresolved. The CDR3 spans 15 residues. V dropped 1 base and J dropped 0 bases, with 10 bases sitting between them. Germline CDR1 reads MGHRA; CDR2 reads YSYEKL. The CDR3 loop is CASSQGAASSYEQYF. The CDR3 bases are TGCGCCAGCAGCCAAGGGGCTGCCAGCTCCTACGAGCAGTACTTC.

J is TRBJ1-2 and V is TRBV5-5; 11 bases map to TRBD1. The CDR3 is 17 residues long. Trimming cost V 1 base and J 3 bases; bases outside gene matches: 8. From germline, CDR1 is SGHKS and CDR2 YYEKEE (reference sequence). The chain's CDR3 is CASSLRGQGARDYGYTF. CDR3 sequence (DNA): TGTGCCAGCAGCTTGAGAGGACAGGGGGCGCGGGACTATGGCTACACCTTC.

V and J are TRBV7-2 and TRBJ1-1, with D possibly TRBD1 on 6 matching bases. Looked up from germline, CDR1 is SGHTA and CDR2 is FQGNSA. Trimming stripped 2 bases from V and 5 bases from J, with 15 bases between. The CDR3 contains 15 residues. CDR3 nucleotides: TGTGCCAGCAGCTTATTCAGGGGACGGGATACTGAAGCTTTCTTT. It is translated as CASSLFRGRDTEAFF.

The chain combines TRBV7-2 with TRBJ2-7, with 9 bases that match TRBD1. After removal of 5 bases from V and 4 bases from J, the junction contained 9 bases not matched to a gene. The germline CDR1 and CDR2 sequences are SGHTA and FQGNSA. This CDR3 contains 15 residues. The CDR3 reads CASSTTGQGFYEQYF. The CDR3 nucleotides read TGTGCCAGCAGCACTACGGGACAGGGATTTTACGAGCAGTACTTC.

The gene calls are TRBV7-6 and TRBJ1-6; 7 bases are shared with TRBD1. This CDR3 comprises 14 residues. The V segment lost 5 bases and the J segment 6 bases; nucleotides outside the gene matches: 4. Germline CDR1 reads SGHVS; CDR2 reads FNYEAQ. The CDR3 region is CASSPGQLNSPLHF. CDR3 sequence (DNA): TGTGCCAGCAGCCCGGGACAGCTTAATTCACCCCTCCACTTT. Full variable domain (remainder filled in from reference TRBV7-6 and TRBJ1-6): GAGVSQSPRYKVTKRGQDVALRCDPISGHVSLYWYRQALGQGPEFLTYFNYEAQQDKSGLPNDRFSAERPEGSISTLTIQRTEQRDSAMYRCASSPGQLNSPLHFGNGTRLTVT.

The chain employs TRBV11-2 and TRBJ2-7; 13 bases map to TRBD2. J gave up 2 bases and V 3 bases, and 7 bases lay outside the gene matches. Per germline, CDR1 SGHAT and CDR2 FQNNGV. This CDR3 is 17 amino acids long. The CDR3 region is CASSFGLAGVGTYEQYF. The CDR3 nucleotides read TGTGCCAGCAGCTTCGGACTAGCGGGAGTAGGGACCTACGAGCAGTACTTC.

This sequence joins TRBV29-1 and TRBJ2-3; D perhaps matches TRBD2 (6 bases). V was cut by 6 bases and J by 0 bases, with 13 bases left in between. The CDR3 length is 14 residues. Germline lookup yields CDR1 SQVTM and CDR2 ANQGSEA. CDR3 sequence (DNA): TGCAGCGTGGCGATAGCGGCTAGCACAGATACGCAGTATTTT. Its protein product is CSVAIAASTDTQYF.

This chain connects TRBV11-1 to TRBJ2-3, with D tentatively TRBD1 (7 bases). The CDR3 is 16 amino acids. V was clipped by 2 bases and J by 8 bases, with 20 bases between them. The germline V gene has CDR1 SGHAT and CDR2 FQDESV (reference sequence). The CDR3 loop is CASSLRGRGVLGTQYF. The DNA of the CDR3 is TGTGCCAGCAGCTTACGCGGCAGGGGGGTCCTCGGTACGCAGTATTTT.

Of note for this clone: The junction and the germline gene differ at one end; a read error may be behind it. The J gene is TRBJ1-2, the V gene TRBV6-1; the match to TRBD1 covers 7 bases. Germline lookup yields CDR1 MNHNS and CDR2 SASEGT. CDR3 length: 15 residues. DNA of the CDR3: TGTGCCAGCGGTGACGGGGACAGACATAACTATGGCTACACCTTC. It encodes CASGDGDRHNYGYTF.

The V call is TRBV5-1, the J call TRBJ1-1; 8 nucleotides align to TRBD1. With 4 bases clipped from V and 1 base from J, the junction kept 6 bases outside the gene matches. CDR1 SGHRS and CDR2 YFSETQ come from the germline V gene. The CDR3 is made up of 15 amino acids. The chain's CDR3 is CASSPGQGPNTEAFF. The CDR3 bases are TGCGCCAGCAGCCCAGGACAGGGTCCGAACACTGAAGCTTTCTTT.

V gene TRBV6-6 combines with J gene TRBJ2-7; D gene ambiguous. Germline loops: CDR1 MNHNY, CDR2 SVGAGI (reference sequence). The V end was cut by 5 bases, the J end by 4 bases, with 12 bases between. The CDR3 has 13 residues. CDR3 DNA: TGTGCCAGCAGTCCAAGAATACGGTACGAGCAGTACTTC. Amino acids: CASSPRIRYEQYF.